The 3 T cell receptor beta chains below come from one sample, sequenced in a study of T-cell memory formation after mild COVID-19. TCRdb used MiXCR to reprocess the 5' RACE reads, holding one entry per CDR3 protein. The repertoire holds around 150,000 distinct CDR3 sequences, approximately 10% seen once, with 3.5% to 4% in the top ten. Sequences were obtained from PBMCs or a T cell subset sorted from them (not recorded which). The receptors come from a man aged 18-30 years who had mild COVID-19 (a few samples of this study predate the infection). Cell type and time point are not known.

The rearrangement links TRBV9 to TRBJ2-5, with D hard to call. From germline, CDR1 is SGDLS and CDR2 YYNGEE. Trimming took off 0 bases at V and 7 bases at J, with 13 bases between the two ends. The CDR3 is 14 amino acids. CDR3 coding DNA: TGTGCCAGCAGCGTAGAAAGGAGCTTCGGGACCCAGTACTTC. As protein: CASSVERSFGTQYF. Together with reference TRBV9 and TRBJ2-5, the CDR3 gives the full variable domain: DSGVTQTPKHLITATGQRVTLRCSPRSGDLSVYWYQQSLDQGLQFLIQYYNGEERAKGNILERFSAQQFPDLHSELNLSSLELGDSALYFCASSVERSFGTQYFGPGTRLLVL.

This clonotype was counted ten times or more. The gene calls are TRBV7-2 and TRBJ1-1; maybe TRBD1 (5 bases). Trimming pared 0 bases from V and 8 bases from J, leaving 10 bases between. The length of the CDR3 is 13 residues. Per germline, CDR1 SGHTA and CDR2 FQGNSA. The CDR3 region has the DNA TGTGCCAGCAGCTTAGCTCCGGGGCAAGAAGCTTTCTTT. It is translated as CASSLAPGQEAFF.

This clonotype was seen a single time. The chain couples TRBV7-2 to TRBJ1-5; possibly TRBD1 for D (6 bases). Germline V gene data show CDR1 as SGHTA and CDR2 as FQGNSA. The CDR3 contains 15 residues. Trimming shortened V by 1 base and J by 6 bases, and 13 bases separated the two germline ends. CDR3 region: CASSLDRAGGQPQHF. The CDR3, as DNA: TGTGCCAGCAGCTTAGACAGGGCGGGGGGTCAGCCCCAGCATTTT.